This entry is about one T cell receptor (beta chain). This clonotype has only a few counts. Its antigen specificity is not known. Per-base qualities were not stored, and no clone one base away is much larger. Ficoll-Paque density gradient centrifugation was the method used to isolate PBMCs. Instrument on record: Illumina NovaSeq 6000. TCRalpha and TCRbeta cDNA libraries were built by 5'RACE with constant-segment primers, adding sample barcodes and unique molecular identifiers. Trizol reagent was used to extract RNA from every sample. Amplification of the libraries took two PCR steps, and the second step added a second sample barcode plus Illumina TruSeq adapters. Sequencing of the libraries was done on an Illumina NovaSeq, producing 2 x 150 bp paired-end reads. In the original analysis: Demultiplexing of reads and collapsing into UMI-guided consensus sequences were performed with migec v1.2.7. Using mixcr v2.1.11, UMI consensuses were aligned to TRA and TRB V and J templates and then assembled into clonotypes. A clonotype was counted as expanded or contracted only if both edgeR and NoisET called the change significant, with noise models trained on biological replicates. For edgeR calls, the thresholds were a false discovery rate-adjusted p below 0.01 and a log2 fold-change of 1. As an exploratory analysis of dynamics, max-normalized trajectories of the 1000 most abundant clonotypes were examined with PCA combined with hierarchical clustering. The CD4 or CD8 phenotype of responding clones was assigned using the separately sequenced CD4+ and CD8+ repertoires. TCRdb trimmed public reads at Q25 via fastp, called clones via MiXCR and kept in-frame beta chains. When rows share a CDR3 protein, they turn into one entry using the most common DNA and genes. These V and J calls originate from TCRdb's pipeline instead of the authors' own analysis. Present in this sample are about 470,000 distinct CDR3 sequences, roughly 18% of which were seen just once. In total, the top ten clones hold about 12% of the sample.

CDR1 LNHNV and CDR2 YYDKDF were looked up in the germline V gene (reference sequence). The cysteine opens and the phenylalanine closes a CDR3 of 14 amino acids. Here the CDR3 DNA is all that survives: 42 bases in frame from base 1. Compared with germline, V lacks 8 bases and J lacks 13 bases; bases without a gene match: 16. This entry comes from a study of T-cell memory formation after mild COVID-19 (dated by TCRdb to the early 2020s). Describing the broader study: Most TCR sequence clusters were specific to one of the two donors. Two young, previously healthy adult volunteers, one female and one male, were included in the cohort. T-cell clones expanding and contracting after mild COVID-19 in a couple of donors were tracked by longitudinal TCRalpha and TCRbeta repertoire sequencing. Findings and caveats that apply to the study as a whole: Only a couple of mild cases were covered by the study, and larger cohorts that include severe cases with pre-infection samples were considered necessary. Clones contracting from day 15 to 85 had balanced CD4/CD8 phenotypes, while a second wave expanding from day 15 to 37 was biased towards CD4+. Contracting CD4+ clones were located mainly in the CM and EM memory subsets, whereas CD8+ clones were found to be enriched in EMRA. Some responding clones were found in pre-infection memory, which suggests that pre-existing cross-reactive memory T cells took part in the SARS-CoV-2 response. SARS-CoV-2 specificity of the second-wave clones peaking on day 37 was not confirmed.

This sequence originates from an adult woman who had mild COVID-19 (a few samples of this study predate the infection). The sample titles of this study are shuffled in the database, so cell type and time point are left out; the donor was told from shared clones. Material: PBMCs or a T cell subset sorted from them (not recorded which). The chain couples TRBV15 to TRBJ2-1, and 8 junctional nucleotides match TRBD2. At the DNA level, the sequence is TGTGCCACCTGGGGGAGCGGGAGATACCCTCCCCAGTTCTTC. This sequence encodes CATWGSGRYPPQFF.